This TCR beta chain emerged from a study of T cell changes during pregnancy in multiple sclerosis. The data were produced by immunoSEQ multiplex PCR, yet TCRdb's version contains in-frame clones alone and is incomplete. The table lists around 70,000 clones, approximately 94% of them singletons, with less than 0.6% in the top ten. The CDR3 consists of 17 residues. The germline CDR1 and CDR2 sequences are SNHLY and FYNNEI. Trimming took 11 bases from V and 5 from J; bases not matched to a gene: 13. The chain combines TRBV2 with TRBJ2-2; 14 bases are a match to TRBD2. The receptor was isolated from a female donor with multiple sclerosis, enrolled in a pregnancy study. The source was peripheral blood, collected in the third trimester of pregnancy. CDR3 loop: CAGTTTSGGAGTGELFF. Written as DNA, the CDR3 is TGTGCCGGCACTACGACTAGCGGGGGGGCCGGAACCGGGGAGCTGTTTTTT.